The count of the clone carrying this TCR beta chain is one. Antigen specificity is unknown. V lost 5 bases and J lost 1, with 9 bases in between. The germline gives CDR1 SGHRS, CDR2 YFSETQ. The CDR3 has 14 residues. The sample belongs to a study of cytomegalovirus exposure and HLA in healthy donors. Findings and limits, study-wide: Fewer N-insertions than the roughly 600-donor mean were reportedly shown by an Asian-associated ancestry cluster in a later analysis. CMV serostatus was the only immune exposure information that was available. Most TCR beta V segments were productive about 87% or about 30% of the time in an earlier analysis.

Researchers ran the PCR with 60 Vbeta and 13 Jbeta primers. Clones were read by immunoSEQ multiplex PCR, and TCRdb kept only the in-frame ones, dropping some. The sample records 100,000 to 150,000 clones, around 72% being singletons. Sequenced input: PBMCs. This TCR derives from a man between 25 and 39 years old in good health and CMV-seronegative. This sequence joins TRBV5-1 and TRBJ2-2, with a weak D call TRBD2 (6 bases). In DNA form, the CDR3 reads TGCGCCAGCAGGACGGAGGGGAACACCGGGGAGCTGTTTTTT. Amino acids: CASRTEGNTGELFF.